This T cell receptor (beta chain) is from a study of OX40 agonist ivuxolimab in advanced cancers. Study results and caveats: The CD4+ and CD8+ T cells in the blood had expanded clonally by week 6 at 0.1 to 3.0 mg/kg.

This CDR3 contains 16 residues. Unmatched junction bases numbered 12, after V lost 5 bases and J lost 7 bases. The germline V gene has CDR1 SGHNT and CDR2 YENEEA. On this clone itself: Its target is not known.

Only in-frame clones appear in the TCRdb table, and some are missing; sequencing was by immunoSEQ multiplex PCR. Here the sample spans roughly 77,000 clones, 85% being singletons. The sequencing here drew on CD4+ or CD8+ T cells sorted from blood, taken in a trial of the OX40 agonist ivuxolimab. The receptor's source is an adult with an advanced solid tumor such as melanoma, head and neck, liver or kidney cancer. The chain combines TRBV11-3 with TRBJ2-1, with TRBD1 matching 9 bases. The CDR3 sequence is CASSGVDRGGRNEQFF. DNA for the CDR3: TGTGCCAGCAGCGGGGTGGACAGGGGTGGCCGTAATGAGCAGTTCTTC.